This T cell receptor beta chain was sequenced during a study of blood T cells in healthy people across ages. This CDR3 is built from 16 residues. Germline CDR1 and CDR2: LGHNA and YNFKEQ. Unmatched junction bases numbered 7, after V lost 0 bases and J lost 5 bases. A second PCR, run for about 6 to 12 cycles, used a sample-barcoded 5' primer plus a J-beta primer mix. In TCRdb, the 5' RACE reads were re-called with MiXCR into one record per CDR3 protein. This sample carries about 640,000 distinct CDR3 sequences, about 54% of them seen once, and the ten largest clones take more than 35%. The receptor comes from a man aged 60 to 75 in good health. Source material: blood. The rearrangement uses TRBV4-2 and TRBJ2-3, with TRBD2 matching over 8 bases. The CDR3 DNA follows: TGTGCCAGCAGCCAAGAGGGCGGGGGGCAAAGAGATACGCAGTATTTT. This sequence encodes CASSQEGGGQRDTQYF.